This is a list of T cell receptor beta chains from one sample in a study of blood T cell repertoires in COVID-19. TCRdb's table, derived via immunoSEQ multiplex PCR, lists solely in-frame clones and lacks some. The sample holds 200,000 to 250,000 clones, 85% to 90% seen once. Sequencing input: peripheral blood. Source of these receptors: a woman in her fifties or sixties with acute or convalescent COVID-19. CDR3s include the opening cysteine and the closing phenylalanine or tryptophan. D genes are given only for firm matches. Only some rows state a clone size, as once, few, many or a class for expanded clones.

V gene: TRBV7-2; D gene: TRBD2; clone size: NA; J gene: TRBJ2-7; CDR3 protein: CASSLAGEGEQYF; CDR3 DNA: TGTGCCAGCAGCTTAGCCGGGGAGGGCGAGCAGTACTTC
V gene: TRBV7-3; D gene: NA; clone size: few; J gene: TRBJ1-1; CDR3 protein: CASSLNWGDEAFF; CDR3 DNA: TGTGCCAGCAGCTTAAACTGGGGAGATGAAGCTTTCTTT
V gene: TRBV5-1; D gene: TRBD2; clone size: NA; J gene: TRBJ2-7; CDR3 protein: CASSPGGLAGDYEQYF; CDR3 DNA: TGCGCCAGCAGCCCTGGAGGGCTAGCGGGAGACTACGAGCAGTACTTC
V gene: TRBV7-9; D gene: TRBD2; clone size: NA; J gene: TRBJ2-3; CDR3 protein: CASRTGTSGLTDTQYF; CDR3 DNA: TGTGCCAGCAGGACCGGGACTAGCGGGCTGACAGATACGCAGTATTTT
V gene: TRBV25-1; D gene: TRBD1; clone size: NA; J gene: TRBJ2-2; CDR3 protein: CASSGDRGINTGELFF; CDR3 DNA: TGTGCCAGCAGTGGAGACAGGGGGATTAACACCGGGGAGCTGTTTTTT
V gene: TRBV27; D gene: TRBD1; clone size: NA; J gene: TRBJ1-1; CDR3 protein: CASSPWTGGHIKAFF; CDR3 DNA: TGTGCCAGCAGTCCCTGGACAGGGGGCCACATCAAAGCTTTCTTT
V gene: TRBV5-1; D gene: TRBD1; clone size: NA; J gene: TRBJ1-4; CDR3 protein: CASSGGTGNEKLFF; CDR3 DNA: TGCGCCAGCAGCGGGGGGACAGGGAACGAAAAACTGTTTTTT
V gene: TRBV4-1; D gene: NA; clone size: NA; J gene: TRBJ1-2; CDR3 protein: CASSQTRRRRGYTF; CDR3 DNA: TGCGCCAGCAGCCAAACAAGACGGAGAAGGGGCTACACCTTC
V gene: TRBV11-2; D gene: NA; clone size: NA; J gene: TRBJ2-7; CDR3 protein: CASSLGPGVEQYF; CDR3 DNA: TGTGCCAGCAGCTTAGGGCCGGGGGTCGAGCAGTACTTC
V gene: TRBV7-6; D gene: TRBD2; clone size: NA; J gene: TRBJ2-7; CDR3 protein: CASSRWTGGAYEQYF; CDR3 DNA: TGTGCCAGCAGTAGATGGACGGGAGGAGCCTACGAGCAGTACTTC
V gene: TRBV3-1/TRBV3-2; D gene: TRBD2; clone size: NA; J gene: TRBJ2-3; CDR3 protein: CASSQGRTSGREQYF; CDR3 DNA: TGTGCCAGCAGCCAAGGAAGGACTAGTGGGAGGGAGCAGTATTTT
V gene: TRBV7-9; D gene: NA; clone size: NA; J gene: TRBJ2-2; CDR3 protein: CASSPQGRSELFF; CDR3 DNA: TGTGCCAGCAGCCCTCAGGGAAGATCGGAGCTGTTTTTT
V gene: TRBV1; D gene: NA; clone size: NA; J gene: TRBJ2-3; CDR3 protein: CTSSHHAGTFTDTQYF; CDR3 DNA: TGCACCAGCAGCCATCATGCTGGGACTTTCACAGATACGCAGTATTTT
V gene: TRBV11-2; D gene: TRBD1; clone size: NA; J gene: TRBJ1-4; CDR3 protein: CASSDRVTNEKLFF; CDR3 DNA: TGTGCCAGCAGCGACAGGGTCACTAATGAAAAACTGTTTTTT
V gene: TRBV5-1; D gene: TRBD2; clone size: NA; J gene: TRBJ2-2; CDR3 protein: CASSFLAGDTGELFF; CDR3 DNA: TGCGCCAGCAGCTTCCTAGCGGGGGACACCGGGGAGCTGTTTTTT
V gene: TRBV27; D gene: NA; clone size: NA; J gene: TRBJ1-5; CDR3 protein: CASSFGGNQPQHF; CDR3 DNA: TGTGCCAGCAGTTTCGGGGGCAATCAGCCCCAGCATTTT
V gene: TRBV30; D gene: TRBD1; clone size: NA; J gene: TRBJ1-2; CDR3 protein: CAWRRTGALDYGYTF; CDR3 DNA: TGTGCCTGGAGAAGGACAGGGGCACTTGACTATGGCTACACCTTC
V gene: TRBV7-9; D gene: TRBD1; clone size: NA; J gene: TRBJ1-2; CDR3 protein: CASSPLTGRGGYTF; CDR3 DNA: TGTGCCAGCAGCCCGTTGACAGGGAGAGGGGGCTACACCTTC
V gene: TRBV2; D gene: TRBD2; clone size: NA; J gene: TRBJ2-3; CDR3 protein: CASSALAGGSTDTQYF; CDR3 DNA: TGTGCCAGCAGTGCGCTAGCGGGGGGGAGCACAGATACGCAGTATTTT
V gene: TRBV27; D gene: NA; clone size: NA; J gene: TRBJ2-1; CDR3 protein: CASSLTVSSYNEQFF; CDR3 DNA: TGTGCCAGCAGTTTGACAGTCAGCTCCTACAATGAGCAGTTCTTC
V gene: TRBV19; D gene: TRBD1; clone size: NA; J gene: TRBJ1-6; CDR3 protein: CARGPRDRVEDSPLHF; CDR3 DNA: TGTGCCAGAGGGCCTAGAGACAGGGTGGAGGATTCACCCCTCCACTTT
V gene: TRBV5-1; D gene: TRBD1; clone size: NA; J gene: TRBJ2-3; CDR3 protein: CASSLRGQADTQYF; CDR3 DNA: TGCGCCAGCAGCTTGAGGGGACAGGCAGATACGCAGTATTTT
V gene: TRBV4-3; D gene: TRBD1; clone size: NA; J gene: TRBJ2-7; CDR3 protein: CASSRGQGTYEQYF; CDR3 DNA: TGCGCCAGCAGCCGCGGACAGGGAACCTACGAGCAGTACTTC
V gene: TRBV7-9; D gene: NA; clone size: NA; J gene: TRBJ2-7; CDR3 protein: CASSKGPKSSYEQYF; CDR3 DNA: TGTGCCAGCTCGAAGGGGCCGAAGAGCTCCTACGAGCAGTACTTC
V gene: TRBV11-3; D gene: TRBD1; clone size: NA; J gene: TRBJ2-3; CDR3 protein: CASSLGLGTADTQYF; CDR3 DNA: TGTGCCAGCAGCTTAGGCCTCGGGACAGCAGATACGCAGTATTTT
V gene: TRBV4-3; D gene: TRBD2; clone size: NA; J gene: TRBJ2-5; CDR3 protein: CASSQGGLGDWETQYF; CDR3 DNA: TGCGCCAGCAGCCAGGGGGGACTAGGGGATTGGGAGACCCAGTACTTC
V gene: TRBV4-1; D gene: NA; clone size: NA; J gene: TRBJ1-3; CDR3 protein: CASSQVDSLSGNTIYF; CDR3 DNA: TGCGCCAGCAGCCAAGTGGACAGTCTCTCTGGAAACACCATATATTTT
V gene: TRBV6-2/TRBV6-3; D gene: NA; clone size: NA; J gene: TRBJ1-5; CDR3 protein: CASSYLEGLYSNQPQHF; CDR3 DNA: TGTGCCAGCAGTTATTTGGAGGGCCTGTATAGCAATCAGCCCCAGCATTTT
V gene: TRBV3-1/TRBV3-2; D gene: NA; clone size: NA; J gene: TRBJ2-1; CDR3 protein: CASSQVGYEQFF; CDR3 DNA: TGTGCCAGCAGCCAAGTTGGCTATGAGCAGTTCTTC
V gene: TRBV6-1; D gene: NA; clone size: few; J gene: TRBJ1-2; CDR3 protein: CASSDQGTDGYTF; CDR3 DNA: TGTGCCAGCAGTGACCAGGGGACGGATGGCTACACCTTC
V gene: TRBV24-1; D gene: NA; clone size: NA; J gene: TRBJ2-3; CDR3 protein: CATSDLRSGSTDTQYF; CDR3 DNA: TGTGCCACCAGTGATCTCCGTTCAGGGAGCACAGATACGCAGTATTTT
V gene: TRBV20-1; D gene: TRBD2; clone size: NA; J gene: TRBJ2-1; CDR3 protein: CSASRGAGHNEQFF; CDR3 DNA: TGCAGTGCTAGTAGGGGAGCGGGGCACAATGAGCAGTTCTTC
V gene: TRBV11-2; D gene: NA; clone size: NA; J gene: TRBJ2-1; CDR3 protein: CASTTDSWASYNEQFF; CDR3 DNA: TGTGCCAGCACCACGGACAGCTGGGCCTCCTACAATGAGCAGTTCTTC
V gene: TRBV30; D gene: TRBD1; clone size: NA; J gene: TRBJ2-1; CDR3 protein: CAWDTGGSYNEQFF; CDR3 DNA: TGTGCCTGGGATACAGGGGGTTCCTACAATGAGCAGTTCTTC
V gene: TRBV27; D gene: NA; clone size: NA; J gene: TRBJ1-5; CDR3 protein: CASRPGDSQNQPQHF; CDR3 DNA: TGTGCCAGCAGACCGGGTGACAGCCAAAATCAGCCCCAGCATTTT
V gene: TRBV4-3; D gene: TRBD2; clone size: once; J gene: TRBJ2-1; CDR3 protein: CASSQTSGSSYNEQFF; CDR3 DNA: TGCGCCAGCAGCCAGACTAGCGGCAGCTCCTACAATGAGCAGTTCTTC
V gene: TRBV2; D gene: TRBD1; clone size: NA; J gene: TRBJ2-3; CDR3 protein: CASSEGQGGDTQYF; CDR3 DNA: TGTGCCAGCAGTGAAGGACAGGGGGGAGATACGCAGTATTTT
V gene: TRBV27; D gene: TRBD2; clone size: once; J gene: TRBJ2-3; CDR3 protein: CASRPIAGGITDTQYF; CDR3 DNA: TGTGCCAGCAGGCCTATAGCGGGGGGGATCACAGATACGCAGTATTTT
V gene: TRBV18; D gene: TRBD1; clone size: once; J gene: TRBJ2-7; CDR3 protein: CASSLGQGLSYEQYF; CDR3 DNA: TGTGCCAGCTCATTGGGACAGGGCCTCTCCTACGAGCAGTACTTC
V gene: TRBV6-2/TRBV6-3; D gene: NA; clone size: NA; J gene: TRBJ2-7; CDR3 protein: CASSFSPTSPAGEQYF; CDR3 DNA: TGTGCCAGCAGTTTCTCCCCTACCTCCCCAGCGGGCGAGCAGTACTTC
V gene: TRBV4-3; D gene: TRBD2; clone size: many; J gene: TRBJ2-2; CDR3 protein: CASSQVVLAGRTGELFF; CDR3 DNA: TGCGCCAGCAGCCAAGTAGTCCTAGCGGGGCGGACCGGGGAGCTGTTTTTT
V gene: TRBV11-3; D gene: TRBD2; clone size: NA; J gene: TRBJ2-3; CDR3 protein: CASSLRSGRAGGTDTQYF; CDR3 DNA: TGTGCCAGCAGCCTCCGCTCGGGGAGAGCGGGGGGCACAGATACGCAGTATTTT
V gene: TRBV18; D gene: NA; clone size: NA; J gene: TRBJ2-1; CDR3 protein: CASSPAETTITIAIF; CDR3 DNA: TGTGCCAGCTCACCAGCAGAGACCACTATCACAATCGCCATCTTC
V gene: TRBV7-8; D gene: NA; clone size: NA; J gene: TRBJ1-1; CDR3 protein: CASSPRVGNTEAFF; CDR3 DNA: TGTGCCAGCAGCCCCAGGGTCGGGAACACTGAAGCTTTCTTT
V gene: TRBV18; D gene: TRBD2; clone size: NA; J gene: TRBJ2-7; CDR3 protein: CASSPLAGAATSSYEQYF; CDR3 DNA: TGTGCCAGCTCACCTCTAGCGGGGGCCGCAACGAGCTCCTACGAGCAGTACTTC
V gene: TRBV4-1; D gene: NA; clone size: NA; J gene: TRBJ2-1; CDR3 protein: CASSQEALANEQFF; CDR3 DNA: TGCGCCAGCAGCCAAGAGGCCCTAGCCAATGAGCAGTTCTTC
V gene: TRBV5-1; D gene: NA; clone size: NA; J gene: TRBJ2-1; CDR3 protein: CASNGGSPYNEQFF; CDR3 DNA: TGCGCCAGCAATGGGGGGAGTCCCTACAATGAGCAGTTCTTC
V gene: TRBV27; D gene: NA; clone size: NA; J gene: TRBJ2-7; CDR3 protein: CASSLDRVGGHEQYF; CDR3 DNA: TGTGCCAGCAGTTTAGACCGCGTTGGGGGCCACGAGCAGTACTTC
V gene: TRBV18; D gene: TRBD1; clone size: NA; J gene: TRBJ1-2; CDR3 protein: CASSPRDRVNYGYTF; CDR3 DNA: TGTGCCAGCTCACCACGGGACAGGGTTAACTATGGCTACACCTTC
V gene: TRBV19; D gene: NA; clone size: NA; J gene: TRBJ2-2; CDR3 protein: CASSDGVGMGNTGELFF; CDR3 DNA: TGTGCCAGTAGCGACGGGGTGGGCATGGGGAACACCGGGGAGCTGTTTTTT
V gene: TRBV11-3; D gene: TRBD1; clone size: NA; J gene: TRBJ1-2; CDR3 protein: CASSLGQGANYGYTF; CDR3 DNA: TGTGCCAGCAGCTTAGGGCAGGGGGCCAACTATGGCTACACCTTC
V gene: TRBV11-2; D gene: NA; clone size: NA; J gene: TRBJ1-5; CDR3 protein: CASSDSLNQPQHF; CDR3 DNA: TGTGCCAGCAGCGACAGTCTCAATCAGCCCCAGCATTTT
V gene: TRBV10-3; D gene: NA; clone size: NA; J gene: TRBJ2-7; CDR3 protein: CAISLDGDISYEQYF; CDR3 DNA: TGTGCCATCAGCCTGGACGGGGACATCTCCTACGAGCAGTACTTC
V gene: TRBV4-1; D gene: NA; clone size: many; J gene: TRBJ1-5; CDR3 protein: CASSPTEGKSNQPQHF; CDR3 DNA: TGCGCCAGCAGCCCCACCGAGGGCAAAAGCAATCAGCCCCAGCATTTT
V gene: TRBV19; D gene: TRBD1; clone size: NA; J gene: TRBJ1-5; CDR3 protein: CASSRQGAGQPQHF; CDR3 DNA: TGTGCCAGTAGTAGACAGGGGGCCGGGCAGCCCCAGCATTTT